This entry lists 14 T cell receptor beta chains sequenced from one sample in a study of cytomegalovirus exposure and HLA in healthy donors. PCR involved 60 Vbeta and 13 Jbeta primers. Repertoires were generated with immunoSEQ multiplex PCR, while TCRdb's copy carries only in-frame clones and drops some. The sample holds 150,000 to 200,000 clones, 80% seen once. The sequenced sample was PBMCs. Receptor source: a woman in her 40s in good health and CMV-seronegative.

The chain employs TRBV28 and TRBJ1-6; the match to TRBD1 covers 7 bases. Losses at the gene ends were 6 bases for V and 12 bases for J; bases not matched to a gene: 5. Germline CDR1 is MDHEN and CDR2 is SYDVKM. This CDR3 is built from 12 residues. CDR3 loop: CASSNRGLPLHF. In nucleotides, the CDR3 is TGTGCCAGCAGCAACAGGGGATTACCCCTCCACTTT.

The rearrangement joins TRBV6-4 to TRBJ1-2, with 10 bases that match TRBD1. V lost 7 bases and J lost 3; bases outside the gene matches: 5. There are 14 residues in the CDR3. Germline CDR1 MRHNA, CDR2 SNTAGT. In DNA form, the CDR3 reads TGTGCCAGCATCTGGACAGGGGGTGACTATGGCTACACCTTC. Translating gives CASIWTGGDYGYTF.

DNA for the CDR3: TGTGCCAGCAGTGGCGACAGGCGGATCATCCCCCGCGATTCTGGCTACACCTTC. Protein: CASSGDRRIIPRDSGYTF. The V call is TRBV2, the J call TRBJ1-2; D possibly corresponds to TRBD1 (6 bases). V was trimmed by 4 bases and J by 7 bases, leaving 28 bases between them. This CDR3 is built from 18 residues. Germline V gene lookup returns CDR1 SNHLY and CDR2 FYNNEI.

The chain uses TRBV5-4 and TRBJ2-7; 7 bases match TRBD1. This CDR3 is 17 amino acids long. Per the germline V gene, CDR1 is SGHNT and CDR2 is YYREEE (reference sequence). The V and J ends lost 5 bases and 1 base, in that order; junction bases with no gene match: 15. The CDR3 loop reads CASRLGGYGTESYEQYF. The DNA of the CDR3 is TGTGCCAGCAGACTTGGCGGGTACGGGACAGAATCCTACGAGCAGTACTTC.

The CDR3 is CASSTLAGGNYNEQFF. CDR3 DNA sequence: TGTGCCAGCAGCACCCTAGCGGGAGGAAACTACAATGAGCAGTTCTTC. This chain joins TRBV7-2 and TRBJ2-1, with 11 bases fitting TRBD2. This CDR3 has 16 residues. The ends lost 5 bases at V and 3 bases at J; junction bases unmatched: 6. The germline gives CDR1 SGHTA, CDR2 FQGNSA.

This clone has just a few counts. An end of the junction does not agree with germline; a read error may underlie this. CDR3 amino acids: CASSFQDDSSGANGLTF. The CDR3 DNA follows: TGTGCCAGCAGTTTCCAGGATGATAGCTCTGGGGCCAACGGCCTGACTTTC. This chain connects TRBV27 to TRBJ2-6, with D maybe TRBD1 (5 bases). Germline CDR1 MNHEY, CDR2 SMNVEV (reference sequence). CDR3 length equals 17 residues.

J is TRBJ2-7 and V is TRBV7-9, with unresolved D. The CDR3 length is 12 residues. Germline V CDR1 and CDR2: SEHNR, FQNEAQ (reference sequence). V lost 1 base and J lost 2, with 3 bases in between. The CDR3 nucleotides are TGTGCCAGCAGCTTAGTTACCTACGAGCAGTACTTC. It is translated as CASSLVTYEQYF.

The J gene is TRBJ2-3, the V gene TRBV19; D remains ambiguous. The CDR3 length is 14 residues. V shed 2 bases and J shed 4 bases, with 10 bases lying between them. Germline CDR1 reads LNHDA; CDR2 reads SQIVND (reference sequence). The CDR3 here is CASSIYTQPDTQYF. CDR3 DNA: TGTGCCAGTAGTATATATACACAGCCAGATACGCAGTATTTT. Full variable domain (rest looked up from reference TRBV19 and TRBJ2-3): DGGITQSPKYLFRKEGQNVTLSCEQNLNHDAMYWYRQDPGQGLRLIYYSQIVNDFQKGDIAEGYSVSREKKESFPLTVTSAQKNPTAFYLCASSIYTQPDTQYFGPGTRLTVL.

The genes are TRBV14 and TRBJ2-3; the match to TRBD2 covers 13 bases. Germline assignment: CDR1 SGHDN and CDR2 FVKESK. After removal of 4 bases from V and 2 bases from J, the junction contained 6 bases not matched to a gene. The CDR3 has 17 residues. CDR3: CASSRTGLAGVTDTQYF. The CDR3 bases are TGTGCCAGCAGCCGCACAGGACTAGCGGGGGTCACAGATACGCAGTATTTT.

This clone was detected only once. The chain carries TRBV19 and TRBJ2-3, with TRBD2 identical over 8 bases. The germline V gene has CDR1 LNHDA and CDR2 SQIVND (reference sequence). The CDR3 runs to 17 residues. The V gene end was trimmed by 3 bases and the J gene end by 2 bases; junction bases not matched to a gene: 10. CDR3 loop: CASSMAGGSLYTDTQYF. CDR3 in DNA: TGTGCCAGTAGTATGGCGGGGGGCTCCCTATACACAGATACGCAGTATTTT.

The J gene is TRBJ2-7, the V gene TRBV4-2; TRBD2 matches 10 bases. Germline V CDR1 and CDR2: LGHNA, YNFKEQ. Germline trimming cut 3 bases from V and 0 bases from J; bases unmatched to any gene: 8. The CDR3 runs 17 residues. In DNA, the CDR3 is TGTGCCAGCAGCCAGTACTCCGGGACTAGCGACTCCTACGAGCAGTACTTC. Translating gives CASSQYSGTSDSYEQYF.

The gene calls are TRBV2 and TRBJ1-3; D uncertain. V was clipped by 7 bases and J by 0 bases, with 19 bases between them. The length of the CDR3 is 17 residues. Germline CDR1 is SNHLY and CDR2 is FYNNEI. The CDR3 region has the DNA TGTGCCAGCACCGAAAGTCCAGGCCCGAGCTCTGGAAACACCATATATTTT. As protein: CASTESPGPSSGNTIYF.

This sequence joins TRBV15 and TRBJ1-2, with 10 positions matching TRBD1. The CDR3 spans 15 residues. Per germline, CDR1 LNHNV and CDR2 YYDKDF (reference sequence). The trim removed 3 bases at V and 2 bases at J, leaving 3 bases unmatched. In DNA form, the CDR3 reads TGTGCCACCAGCAGCGACAGGGGGCAGAACTATGGCTACACCTTC. Protein product: CATSSDRGQNYGYTF.

This clone was counted a single time. The chain has TRBV27 and TRBJ2-1; no clear D gene. Trimming stripped 0 bases from V and 9 bases from J, with 9 bases between. The CDR3 sequence is 13 residues long. CDR1 is MNHEY, CDR2 SMNVEV, per germline (reference sequence). The CDR3 region is CASSLSAATEQFF. The DNA of the CDR3 is TGTGCCAGCAGTTTATCGGCGGCTACTGAGCAGTTCTTC.